This record covers a single T cell receptor (beta chain). Its antigen is unidentified. These data are taken from a study of cytomegalovirus exposure and HLA in healthy donors. Looking at the study overall: Out of fewer than 400 genotyped donors, 81% belonged to the Caucasian-associated ancestry cluster.

CDR1 SQVTM and CDR2 ANQGSEA come from the germline V gene. The CDR3 sequence is 13 residues long. V dropped 4 bases and J dropped 4 bases, with 11 bases sitting between them. The study, taken as a whole, reports: Several of the most significant clusters appeared, in a later analysis, to be linked to common viral pathogens. With high specificity and sensitivity, the classifier reportedly diagnosed cytomegalovirus status.

Vbeta (60) and Jbeta (13) primers were used in the PCR. Profiling relied on immunoSEQ multiplex PCR, and the TCRdb table lists in-frame clones only, not all of them. The sample has about 90,000 clones. The clonotype was recovered from a woman aged 25 to 39 in good health and CMV-seronegative. Sequencing was performed on PBMCs. This chain uses TRBV29-1 with TRBJ1-3; D remains ambiguous. The chain's CDR3 is CSVVKAGGNTIYF. CDR3 coding DNA: TGCAGCGTTGTTAAGGCAGGAGGAAACACCATATATTTT.